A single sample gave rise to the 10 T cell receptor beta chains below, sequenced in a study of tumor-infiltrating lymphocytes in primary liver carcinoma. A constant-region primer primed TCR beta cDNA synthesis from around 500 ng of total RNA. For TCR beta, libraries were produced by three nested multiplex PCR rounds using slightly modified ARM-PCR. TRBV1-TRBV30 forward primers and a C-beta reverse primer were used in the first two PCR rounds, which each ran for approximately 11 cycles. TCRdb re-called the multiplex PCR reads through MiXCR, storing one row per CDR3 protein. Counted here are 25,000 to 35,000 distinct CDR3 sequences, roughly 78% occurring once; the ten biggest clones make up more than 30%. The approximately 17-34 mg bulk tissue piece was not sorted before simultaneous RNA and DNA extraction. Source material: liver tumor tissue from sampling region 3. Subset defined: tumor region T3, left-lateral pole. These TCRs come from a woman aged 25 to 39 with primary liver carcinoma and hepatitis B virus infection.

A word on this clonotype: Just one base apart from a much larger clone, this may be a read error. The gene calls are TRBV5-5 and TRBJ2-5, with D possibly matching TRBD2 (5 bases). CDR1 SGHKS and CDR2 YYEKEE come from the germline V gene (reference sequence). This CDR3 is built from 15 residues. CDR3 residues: CASSFGLMKQGTQYF. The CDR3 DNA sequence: TGTGCCAGCAGCTTTGGACTCATGAAACAAGGGACCCAGTACTTC.

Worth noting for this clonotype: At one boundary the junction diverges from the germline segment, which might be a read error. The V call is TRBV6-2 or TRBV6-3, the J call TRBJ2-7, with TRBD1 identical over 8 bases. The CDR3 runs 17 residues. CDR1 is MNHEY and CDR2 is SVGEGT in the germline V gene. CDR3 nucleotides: TGTACCAGCAATTCGACAGGGGACAACCTCGCGTCCTACGAGCAGTACTTC. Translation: CTSNSTGDNLASYEQYF.

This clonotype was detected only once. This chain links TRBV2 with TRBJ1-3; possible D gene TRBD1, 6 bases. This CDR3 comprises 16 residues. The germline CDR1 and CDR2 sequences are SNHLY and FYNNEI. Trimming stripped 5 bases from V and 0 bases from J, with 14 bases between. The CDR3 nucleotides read TGTGCCAGCAGTTCAGGGGAAACGTACTCTGGAAACACCATATATTTT. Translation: CASSSGETYSGNTIYF.

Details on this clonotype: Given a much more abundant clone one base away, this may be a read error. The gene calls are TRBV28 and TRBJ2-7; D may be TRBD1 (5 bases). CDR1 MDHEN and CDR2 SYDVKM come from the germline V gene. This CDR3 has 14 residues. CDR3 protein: CASSPRQNSYEQCF. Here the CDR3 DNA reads TGTGCCAGCAGCCCCAGACAGAATTCCTACGAGCAGTGCTTC.

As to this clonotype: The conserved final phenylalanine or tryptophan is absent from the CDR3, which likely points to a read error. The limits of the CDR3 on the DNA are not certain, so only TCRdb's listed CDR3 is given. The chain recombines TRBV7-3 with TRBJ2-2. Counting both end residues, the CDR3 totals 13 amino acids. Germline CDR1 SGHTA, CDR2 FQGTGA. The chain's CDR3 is CASSLIGPGELFL.

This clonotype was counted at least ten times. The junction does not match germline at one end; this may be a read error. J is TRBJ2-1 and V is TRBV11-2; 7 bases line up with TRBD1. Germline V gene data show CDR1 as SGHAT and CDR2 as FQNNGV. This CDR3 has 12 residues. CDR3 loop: CASSLVLTGETF. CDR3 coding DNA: TGTGCCAGCAGCTTAGTTCTCACAGGGGAAACCTTC.

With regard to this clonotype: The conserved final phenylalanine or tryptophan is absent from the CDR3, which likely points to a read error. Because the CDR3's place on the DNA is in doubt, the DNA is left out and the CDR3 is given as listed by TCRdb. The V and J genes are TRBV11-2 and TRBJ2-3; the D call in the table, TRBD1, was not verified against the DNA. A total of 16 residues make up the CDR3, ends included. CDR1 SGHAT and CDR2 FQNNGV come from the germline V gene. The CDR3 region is CASSRTRQERGDTQCL.

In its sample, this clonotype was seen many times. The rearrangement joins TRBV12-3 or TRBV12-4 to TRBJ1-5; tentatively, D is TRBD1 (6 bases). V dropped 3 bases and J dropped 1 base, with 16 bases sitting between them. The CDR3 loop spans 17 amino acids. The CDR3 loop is CASSFGTGQGSNQPQHF. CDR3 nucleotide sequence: TGTGCCAGCAGTTTTGGCACAGGGCAGGGAAGCAATCAGCCCCAGCATTTT.

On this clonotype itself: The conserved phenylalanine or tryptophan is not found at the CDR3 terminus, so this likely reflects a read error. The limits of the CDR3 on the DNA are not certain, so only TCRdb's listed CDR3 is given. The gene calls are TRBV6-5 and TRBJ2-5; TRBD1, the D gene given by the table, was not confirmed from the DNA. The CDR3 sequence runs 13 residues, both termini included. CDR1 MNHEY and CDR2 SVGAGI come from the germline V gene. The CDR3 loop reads CASSTDSGLTKYL.

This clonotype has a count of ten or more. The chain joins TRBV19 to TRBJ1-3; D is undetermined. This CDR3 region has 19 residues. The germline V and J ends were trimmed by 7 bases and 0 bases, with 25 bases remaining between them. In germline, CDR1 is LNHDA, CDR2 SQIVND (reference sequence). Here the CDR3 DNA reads TGTGCCAGTACCCGCCAGTCCCCATGGGGTTCCTACTCTGGAAACACCATATATTTT. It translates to CASTRQSPWGSYSGNTIYF.